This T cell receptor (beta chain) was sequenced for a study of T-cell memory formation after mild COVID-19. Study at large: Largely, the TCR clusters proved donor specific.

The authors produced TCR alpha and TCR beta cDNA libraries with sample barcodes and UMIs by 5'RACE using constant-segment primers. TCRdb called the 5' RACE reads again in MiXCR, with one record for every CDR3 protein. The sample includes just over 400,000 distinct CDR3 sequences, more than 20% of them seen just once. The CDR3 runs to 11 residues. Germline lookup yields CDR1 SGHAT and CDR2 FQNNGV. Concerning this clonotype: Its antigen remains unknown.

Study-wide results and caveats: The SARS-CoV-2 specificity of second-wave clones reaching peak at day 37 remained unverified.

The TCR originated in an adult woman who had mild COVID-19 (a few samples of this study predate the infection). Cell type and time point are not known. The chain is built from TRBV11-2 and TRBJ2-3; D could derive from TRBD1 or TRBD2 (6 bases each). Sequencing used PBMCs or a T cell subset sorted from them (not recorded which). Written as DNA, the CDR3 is TGTGCTGTACGGGGGCCAGATACGCAGTATTTT. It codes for CAVRGPDTQYF.